The clone carrying this T cell receptor (beta chain) appeared a few times. As yet, its antigen is unknown. V was pared by 3 bases and J by 5 bases, with 7 bases of the junction left unmatched. This CDR3 contains 15 residues. Germline V gene sequence: CDR1 LGHNA, CDR2 YSLEER. Primed by a sample-barcoded 5' primer and a J-beta primer mix, a second PCR proceeded for 7 to 11 cycles. TCRdb ran MiXCR on the 5' RACE reads and lists one entry per CDR3 protein. The sample includes 1.5 million to 1.8 million distinct CDR3 sequences, less than 45% of them seen just once. The sample originates from a study of blood T cells in healthy people across ages. At the level of the study: In model experiments, template switching was able to capture about one barcoded beta molecule for every two T cells that were present.

Overall study findings and caveats: Roughly linearly, TCR beta diversity per million T cells fell as age increased. For the donors, CMV status was unknown and possibly confounded expanded clonotype changes. Naive T cell percentage showed a strong correlation with the diversity of TCR beta.

This chain uses TRBV4-3 with TRBJ2-7; the match to TRBD1 covers 10 bases. Source material: blood. This TCR was recovered from a woman younger than 30 in good health. CDR3: CASSQSGTGENEQYF. CDR3 nucleotide sequence: TGCGCCAGCAGCCAGTCCGGGACAGGGGAGAACGAGCAGTACTTC.